The T cell receptor (beta chain) described here comes from a study of identical twins. Findings of the study overall: Among monozygotic twins, out-of-frame TCR alpha sharing exceeded what models predicted.

This CDR3 region has 13 residues. From germline, CDR1 is SGHDT and CDR2 YYEEEE. V lost 4 bases and J 7 bases, leaving 14 bases between the germline ends. This clonotype was seen a few times. Antigen: not known. It was template switching that added a universal primer site, and there were unique molecular identifiers on the cDNA. TCRdb redid the calling of the 5' RACE reads with MiXCR, one entry per CDR3 protein. The sample has approximately 1.8 million distinct CDR3 sequences, 32% seen once; the top ten hold under 0.35%. The receptor's source is a newborn girl in good health. The V and J genes are TRBV5-6 and TRBJ1-1; D is unclear. The sample comprised cord blood. DNA for the CDR3: TGTGCCAGCAGCGCGCTCATGGGGAGTGAAGCTTTCTTT. It yields the protein CASSALMGSEAFF.